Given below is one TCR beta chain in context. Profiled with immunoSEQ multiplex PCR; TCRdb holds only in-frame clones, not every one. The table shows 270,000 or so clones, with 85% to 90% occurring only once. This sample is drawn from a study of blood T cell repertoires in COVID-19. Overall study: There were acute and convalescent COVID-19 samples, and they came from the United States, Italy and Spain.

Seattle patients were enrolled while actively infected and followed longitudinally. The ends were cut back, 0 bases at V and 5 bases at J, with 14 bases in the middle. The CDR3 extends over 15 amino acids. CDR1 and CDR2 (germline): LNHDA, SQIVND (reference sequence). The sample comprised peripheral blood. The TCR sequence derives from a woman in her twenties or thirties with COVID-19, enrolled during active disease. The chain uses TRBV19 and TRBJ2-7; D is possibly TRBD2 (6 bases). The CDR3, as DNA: TGTGCCAGTAGTATAGAAGGAGGGGACGGGGACGAGCAGTACTTC. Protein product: CASSIEGGDGDEQYF.